This T cell receptor beta chain was retrieved from a study of blood T cell repertoires in COVID-19 (TCRdb year 2020). Regarding the study in general: The collaborator samples originated in the United States, Italy and Spain and spanned the acute and convalescent phases of COVID-19. The material from the prospective study consisted of cDNA or gDNA derived from T cells, B-cell-depleted T cells, or PBMCs. Subjects who had been exposed to COVID-19, were actively infected with it, or had recovered from it provided the deeply sampled blood TCRbeta repertoires that made up the dataset. The repertoires were released in a freely available public database intended as a resource for research on the immune response to SARS-CoV-2. Samples were obtained from the ongoing ImmuneRACE study (first 160 participants) and from over a thousand subjects provided by 6 global collaborators. The sample metadata nearly always contained a de-identified subject ID, COVID-19 status, age in years and sex. HLA class I and class II types, where available, came from metadata supplied by the sample provider rather than from assay-based typing. The paper's findings and limits, for the study overall: How much clinical and demographic metadata was included differed by source and by participant, and the metadata was provided uncurated.

Each collaborating institution followed its own protocols to collect whole blood in K2EDTA tubes. Collaborator samples were shipped for TCRbeta analysis as frozen whole blood, isolated PBMCs, or DNA extracted from either sample type. This clone has just a few counts. Its target antigen remains unknown. One end of the junction is discordant with germline, which a read error may explain. The immunoSEQ Assay, a bias-controlled multiplex PCR, was used to amplify TCRbeta CDR3 regions from genomic DNA. Per the authors' processing: The number of nucleated cells in each sample was estimated by amplification of reference gene primers within the assay. To quantify the absolute abundance of each unique TCRbeta CDR3 rearrangement, sequence reads were collapsed and filtered. For each sample, productive Simpson clonality was calculated by taking the square root of Simpson's diversity index across productive rearrangements. This is the immuneACCESS table as TCRdb keeps it, with only in-frame sequences that have V and J called. A part of the clones is gone; compared with another copy, unresolved V genes explain less than half, and the rest is unexplained. The V and J calls and clone size are taken from that table; D and trimming were inferred from the DNA. In this sample the table shows about 220,000 clones, roughly 88% of which occur a single time. The ten largest clones add up to about 10% of the sample.

This clonotype originated in a man aged 50 to 59 with active or convalescent COVID-19. Sequenced sample: peripheral blood.

CDR3 sequence: CASSSSNRYSSPLHF. The base sequence is TGTGCCAGCAGTTCAAGTAACCGGTATAGTTCACCCCTCCACTTT. The rearranged chain carries TRBV7-2 and TRBJ1-6; no D gene call is confident. The germline V gene provides CDR1 SGHTA and CDR2 FQGNSA. There are 15 amino acids in the CDR3, from cysteine to phenylalanine inclusive. Only the CDR3 portion is preserved as DNA: 45 bases, with reading frame beginning at the first base. This CDR3, with the reference TRBV7-2 and TRBJ1-6 proteins standing in past its ends, gives the full variable domain GAGVSQSPSNKVTEKGKDVELRCDPISGHTALYWYRQSLGQGLEFLIYFQGNSAPDKSGLPSDRFSAERTGGSVSTLTIQRTQQEDSAVYLCASSSSNRYSSPLHFGNGTRLTVT.